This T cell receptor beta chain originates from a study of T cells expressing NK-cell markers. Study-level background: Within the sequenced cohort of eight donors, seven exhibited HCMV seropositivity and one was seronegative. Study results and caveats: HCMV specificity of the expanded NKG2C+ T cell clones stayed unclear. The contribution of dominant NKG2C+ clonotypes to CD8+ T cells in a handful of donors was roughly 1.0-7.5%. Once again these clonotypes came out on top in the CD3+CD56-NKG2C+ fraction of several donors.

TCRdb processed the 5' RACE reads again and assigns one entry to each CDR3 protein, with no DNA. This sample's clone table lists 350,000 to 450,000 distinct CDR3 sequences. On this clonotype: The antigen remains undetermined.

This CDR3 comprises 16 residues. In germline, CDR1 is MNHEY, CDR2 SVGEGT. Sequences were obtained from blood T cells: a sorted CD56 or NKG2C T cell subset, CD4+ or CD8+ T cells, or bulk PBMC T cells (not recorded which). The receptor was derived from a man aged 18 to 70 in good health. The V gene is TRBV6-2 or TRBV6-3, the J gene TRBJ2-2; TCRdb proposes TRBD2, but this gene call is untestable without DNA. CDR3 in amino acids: CASSSPGTSVVGELFF.